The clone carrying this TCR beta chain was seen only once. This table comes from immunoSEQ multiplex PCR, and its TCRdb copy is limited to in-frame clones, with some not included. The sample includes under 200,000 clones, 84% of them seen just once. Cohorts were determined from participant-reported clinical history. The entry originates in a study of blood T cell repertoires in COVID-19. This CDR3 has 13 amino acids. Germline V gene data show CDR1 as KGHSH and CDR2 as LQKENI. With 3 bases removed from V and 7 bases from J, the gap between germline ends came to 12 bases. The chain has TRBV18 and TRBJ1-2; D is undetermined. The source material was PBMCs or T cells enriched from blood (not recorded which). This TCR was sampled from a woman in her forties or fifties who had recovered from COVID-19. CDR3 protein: CASSPSQPGGYTF. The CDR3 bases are TGTGCCAGCTCACCCAGTCAACCGGGTGGCTACACCTTC.